This record concerns one TCR beta chain sequence. The junction departs from the called germline gene at one end, perhaps through a read error. This record comes from a study of blood T cell repertoires in COVID-19. Study background: COVID-19 samples from acute and convalescent phases originated in the United States, Italy and Spain. Sources were T cells, B-cell-depleted T cells, or PBMCs; the material itself was cDNA or gDNA.

Everyone who took part was about 18 to 89 years old, and they came from 24 US areas. Study processing details: Nucleated cell number was recorded as an estimate derived from reference gene primer amplification. Assay used: immunoSEQ multiplex PCR; TCRdb lists only in-frame clones, some missing. The DNA was the basis for D and trimming; V, J and clone size are from that table. The data hold approximately 300,000 clones, with over 75% observed a single time. Looked up from germline, CDR1 is SGHVS and CDR2 is FNYEAQ. The CDR3 covers 16 residues. The V and J genes are TRBV7-6 and TRBJ2-3, with TRBD2 identical over 14 bases. Sequencing input: PBMCs or T cells enriched from blood (not recorded which). This receptor was taken from a young woman who had recovered from COVID-19. The CDR3 region has the DNA TGTGCCAGCAGTTCAGGGACTAGCGGGGGCACGGATACGCAGTATTTT. It translates to CASSSGTSGGTDTQYF.